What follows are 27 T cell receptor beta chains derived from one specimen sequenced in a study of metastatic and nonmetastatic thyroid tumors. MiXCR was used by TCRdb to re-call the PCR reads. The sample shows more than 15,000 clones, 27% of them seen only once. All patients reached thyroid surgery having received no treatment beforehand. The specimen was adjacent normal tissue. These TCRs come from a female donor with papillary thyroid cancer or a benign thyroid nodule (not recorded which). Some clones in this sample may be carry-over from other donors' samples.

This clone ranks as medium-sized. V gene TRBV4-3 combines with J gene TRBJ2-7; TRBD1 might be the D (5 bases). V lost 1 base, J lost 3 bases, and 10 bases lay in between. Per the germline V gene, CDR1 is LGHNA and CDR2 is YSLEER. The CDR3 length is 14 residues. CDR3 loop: CASSQGRQNYEQYF. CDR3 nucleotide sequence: TGCGCCAGCAGCCAAGGGAGACAGAACTACGAGCAGTACTTC.

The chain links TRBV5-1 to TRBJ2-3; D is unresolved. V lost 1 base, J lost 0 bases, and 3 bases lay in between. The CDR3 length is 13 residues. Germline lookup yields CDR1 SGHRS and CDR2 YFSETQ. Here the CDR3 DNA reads TGCGCCAGCAGCTTGCGTAGCACAGATACGCAGTATTTT. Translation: CASSLRSTDTQYF.

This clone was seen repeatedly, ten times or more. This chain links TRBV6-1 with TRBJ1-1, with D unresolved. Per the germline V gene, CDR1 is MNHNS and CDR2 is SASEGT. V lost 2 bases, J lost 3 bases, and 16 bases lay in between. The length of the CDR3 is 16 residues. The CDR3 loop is CASSELAFEMDTEAFF. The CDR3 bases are TGTGCCAGCAGTGAACTCGCGTTCGAAATGGACACTGAAGCTTTCTTT.

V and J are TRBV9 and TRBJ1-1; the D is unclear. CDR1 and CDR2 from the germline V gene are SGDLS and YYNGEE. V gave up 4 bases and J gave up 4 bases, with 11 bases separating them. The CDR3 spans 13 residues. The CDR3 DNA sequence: TGTGCCAGCAGCTTTACAGTGACCACTGAAGCTTTCTTT. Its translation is CASSFTVTTEAFF.

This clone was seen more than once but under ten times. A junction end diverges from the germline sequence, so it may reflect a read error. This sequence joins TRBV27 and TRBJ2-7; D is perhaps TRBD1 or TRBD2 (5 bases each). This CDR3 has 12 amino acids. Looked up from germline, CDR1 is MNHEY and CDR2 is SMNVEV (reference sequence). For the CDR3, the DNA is TGTGCCAGCAAAATACCCGCCGGGACCATTTTGTTC. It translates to CASKIPAGTILF.

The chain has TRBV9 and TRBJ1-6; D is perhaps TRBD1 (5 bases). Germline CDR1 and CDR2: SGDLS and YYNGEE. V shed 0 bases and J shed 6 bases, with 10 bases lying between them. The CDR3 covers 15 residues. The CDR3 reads CASSVAGALNSPLHF. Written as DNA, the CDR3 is TGTGCCAGCAGCGTAGCTGGGGCCCTTAATTCACCCCTCCACTTT.

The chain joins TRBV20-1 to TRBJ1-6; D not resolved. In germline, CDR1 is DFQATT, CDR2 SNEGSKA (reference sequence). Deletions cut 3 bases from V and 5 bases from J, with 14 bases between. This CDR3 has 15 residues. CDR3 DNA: TGCAGTGCTAGGGCAAGCGGAACAAATAATTCACCCCTCCACTTT. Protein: CSARASGTNNSPLHF.

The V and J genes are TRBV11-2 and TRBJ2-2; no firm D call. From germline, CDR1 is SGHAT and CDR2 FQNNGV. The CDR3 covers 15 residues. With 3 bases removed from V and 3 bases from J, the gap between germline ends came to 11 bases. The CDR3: CASSFQSWDTGELFF. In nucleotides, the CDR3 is TGTGCCAGCAGCTTTCAGTCATGGGACACCGGGGAGCTGTTTTTT.

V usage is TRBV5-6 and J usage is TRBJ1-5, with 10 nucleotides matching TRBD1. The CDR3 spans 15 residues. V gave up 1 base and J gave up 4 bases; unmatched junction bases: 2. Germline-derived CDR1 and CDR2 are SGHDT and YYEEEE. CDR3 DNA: TGTGCCAGCAGCTTGTGGACAGGGGGTAATCAGCCCCAGCATTTT. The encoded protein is CASSLWTGGNQPQHF.

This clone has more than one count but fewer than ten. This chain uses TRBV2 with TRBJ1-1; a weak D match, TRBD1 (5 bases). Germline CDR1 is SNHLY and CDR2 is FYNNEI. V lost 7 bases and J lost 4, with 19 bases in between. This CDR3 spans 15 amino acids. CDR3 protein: CASTQGRRFSTEAFF. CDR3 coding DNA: TGTGCCAGCACCCAGGGCCGAAGGTTTTCCACTGAAGCTTTCTTT.

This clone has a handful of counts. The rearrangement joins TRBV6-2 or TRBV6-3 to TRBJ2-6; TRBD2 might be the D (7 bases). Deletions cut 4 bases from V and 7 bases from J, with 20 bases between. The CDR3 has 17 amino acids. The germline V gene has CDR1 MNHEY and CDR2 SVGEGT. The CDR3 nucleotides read TGTGCCAGCAGTTGGGGGGGGCTGAGGAAGAATGCCAACGTCCTGACTTTC. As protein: CASSWGGLRKNANVLTF.

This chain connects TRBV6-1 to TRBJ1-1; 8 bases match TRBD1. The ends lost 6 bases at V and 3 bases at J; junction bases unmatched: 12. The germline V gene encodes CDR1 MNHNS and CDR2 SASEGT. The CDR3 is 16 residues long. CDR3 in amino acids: CASRDTWTGRDTEAFF. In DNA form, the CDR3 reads TGTGCCAGCAGAGACACCTGGACAGGGAGGGACACTGAAGCTTTCTTT.

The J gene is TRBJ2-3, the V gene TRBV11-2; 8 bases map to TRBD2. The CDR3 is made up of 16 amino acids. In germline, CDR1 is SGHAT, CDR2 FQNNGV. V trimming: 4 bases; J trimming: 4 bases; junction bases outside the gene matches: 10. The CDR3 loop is CASSSFGRGVADTQYF. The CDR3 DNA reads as TGTGCCAGCAGCTCCTTTGGGCGGGGGGTAGCAGATACGCAGTATTTT.

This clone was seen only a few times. CDR3 sequence (DNA): TGCAGTGCTGGGGGAGCTTCCTATGGCTACACCTTC. Amino acid sequence: CSAGGASYGYTF. The V call is TRBV20-1, the J call TRBJ1-2, with TRBD1 as a possible D gene (5 bases). This CDR3 is built from 12 residues. Germline V gene sequence: CDR1 DFQATT, CDR2 SNEGSKA (reference sequence). Trimming left V 5 bases short and J 4 bases short, with 11 bases between.

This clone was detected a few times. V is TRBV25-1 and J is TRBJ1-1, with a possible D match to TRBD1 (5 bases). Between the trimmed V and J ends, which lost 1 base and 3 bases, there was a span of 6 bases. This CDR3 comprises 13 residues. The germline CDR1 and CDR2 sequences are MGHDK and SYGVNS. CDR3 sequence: CASSEWGDTEAFF. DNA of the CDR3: TGTGCCAGCAGTGAATGGGGCGACACTGAAGCTTTCTTT. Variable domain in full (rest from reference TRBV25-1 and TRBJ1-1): EADIYQTPRYLVIGTGKKITLECSQTMGHDKMYWYQQDPGMELHLIHYSYGVNSTEKGDLSSESTVSRIRTEHFPLTLESARPSHTSQYLCASSEWGDTEAFFGQGTRLTVV.

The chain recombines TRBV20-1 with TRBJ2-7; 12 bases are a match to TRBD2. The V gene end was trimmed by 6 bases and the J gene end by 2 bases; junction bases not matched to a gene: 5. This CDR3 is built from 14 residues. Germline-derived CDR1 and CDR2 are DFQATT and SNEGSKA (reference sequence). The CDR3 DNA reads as TGCAGTGCGGGGGGACTAGCGGGTACCTACGAGCAGTACTTC. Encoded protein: CSAGGLAGTYEQYF.

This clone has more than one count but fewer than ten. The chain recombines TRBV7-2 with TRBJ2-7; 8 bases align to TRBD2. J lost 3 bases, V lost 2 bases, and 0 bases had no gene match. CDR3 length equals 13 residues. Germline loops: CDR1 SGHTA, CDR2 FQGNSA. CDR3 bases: TGTGCCAGCAGCTTAAGCGGGGGCTACGAGCAGTACTTC. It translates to CASSLSGGYEQYF. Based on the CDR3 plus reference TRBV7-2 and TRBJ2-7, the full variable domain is GAGVSQSPSNKVTEKGKDVELRCDPISGHTALYWYRQSLGQGLEFLIYFQGNSAPDKSGLPSDRFSAERTGGSVSTLTIQRTQQEDSAVYLCASSLSGGYEQYFGPGTRLTVT.

CDR3 nucleotides: TGTGCCAGCAGTAGAGGACAGGGATTCTATGGCTACACCTTC. Protein: CASSRGQGFYGYTF. The chain has TRBV27 and TRBJ1-2; TRBD1 agrees at 8 bases. The CDR3 loop spans 14 amino acids. Germline V gene sequence: CDR1 MNHEY, CDR2 SMNVEV (reference sequence). The J segment lost 4 bases and the V segment lost 5 bases, leaving 6 bases of the junction unmatched.

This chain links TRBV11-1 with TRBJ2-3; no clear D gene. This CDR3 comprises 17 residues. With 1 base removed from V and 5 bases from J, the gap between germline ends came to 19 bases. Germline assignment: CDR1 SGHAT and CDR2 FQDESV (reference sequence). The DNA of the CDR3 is TGTGCCAGCAGCTTAGGGTGGCAATCGGTCGTTATAGATACGCAGTATTTT. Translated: CASSLGWQSVVIDTQYF.

CDR3 protein: CASSPTFVTGELFF. In DNA, the CDR3 is TGTGCCAGCAGTCCTACCTTCGTCACCGGGGAGCTGTTTTTT. The rearrangement joins TRBV2 to TRBJ2-2; no clear D gene. The CDR3 loop spans 14 amino acids. CDR1 is SNHLY, CDR2 FYNNEI, per germline. Trimming left V 5 bases short and J 4 bases short, with 11 bases between.

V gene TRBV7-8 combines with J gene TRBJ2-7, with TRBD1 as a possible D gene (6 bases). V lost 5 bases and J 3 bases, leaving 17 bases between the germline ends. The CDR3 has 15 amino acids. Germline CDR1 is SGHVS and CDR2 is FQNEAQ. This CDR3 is CASSLQGEALYEQYF. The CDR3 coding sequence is TGTGCCAGCAGCCTACAGGGTGAGGCTCTCTACGAGCAGTACTTC.

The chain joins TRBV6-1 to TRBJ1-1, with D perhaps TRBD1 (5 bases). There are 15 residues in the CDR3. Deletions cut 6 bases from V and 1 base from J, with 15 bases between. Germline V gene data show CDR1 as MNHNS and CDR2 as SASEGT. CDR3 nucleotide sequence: TGTGCCAGCAGGACAACCGGGACTCAGAACACTGAAGCTTTCTTT. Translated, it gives CASRTTGTQNTEAFF.

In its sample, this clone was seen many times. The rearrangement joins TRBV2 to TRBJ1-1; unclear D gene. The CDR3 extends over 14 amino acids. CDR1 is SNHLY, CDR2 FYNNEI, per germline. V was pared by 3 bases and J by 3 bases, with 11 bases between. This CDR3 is CASSEDLKDTEAFF. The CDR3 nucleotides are TGTGCCAGCAGTGAGGACCTCAAGGACACTGAAGCTTTCTTT.

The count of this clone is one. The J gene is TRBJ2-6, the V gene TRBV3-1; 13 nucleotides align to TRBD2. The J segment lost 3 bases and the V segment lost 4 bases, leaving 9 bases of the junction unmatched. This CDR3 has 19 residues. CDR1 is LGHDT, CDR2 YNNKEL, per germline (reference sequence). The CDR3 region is CASSPRPGLAGYGANVLTF. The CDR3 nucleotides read TGTGCCAGCAGCCCACGTCCGGGACTAGCGGGGTATGGGGCCAACGTCCTGACTTTC. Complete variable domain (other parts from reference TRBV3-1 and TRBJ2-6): DTAVSQTPKYLVTQMGNDKSIKCEQNLGHDTMYWYKQDSKKFLKIMFSYNNKELIINETVPNRFSPKSPDKAHLNLHINSLELGDSAVYFCASSPRPGLAGYGANVLTFGAGSRLTVL.

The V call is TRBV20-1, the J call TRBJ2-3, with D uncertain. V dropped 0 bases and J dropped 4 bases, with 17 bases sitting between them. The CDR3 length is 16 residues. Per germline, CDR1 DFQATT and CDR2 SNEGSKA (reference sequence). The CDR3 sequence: CSARDEPAVAADTQYF. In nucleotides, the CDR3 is TGCAGTGCTAGAGATGAGCCGGCGGTGGCTGCAGATACGCAGTATTTT.

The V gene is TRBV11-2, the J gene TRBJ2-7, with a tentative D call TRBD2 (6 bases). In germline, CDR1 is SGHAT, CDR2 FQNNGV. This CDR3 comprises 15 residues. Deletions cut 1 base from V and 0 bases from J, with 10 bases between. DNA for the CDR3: TGTGCCAGCAGCTTAGCCGGTAGCGGCTCCTACGAGCAGTACTTC. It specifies CASSLAGSGSYEQYF.

The CDR3 DNA reads as TGTGCCAGCAGTAACCACCAAATGGCAGGAAATTATGGCTACACCTTC. It is translated as CASSNHQMAGNYGYTF. This chain joins TRBV6-1 and TRBJ1-2; no firm D call. CDR1 MNHNS and CDR2 SASEGT come from the germline V gene. This CDR3 comprises 16 residues. V was shortened by 5 bases and J by 5 bases, with 21 bases between the two germline ends.